The 20 T cell receptor beta chains below were found in one sample sequenced in a study of blood T cell repertoires in COVID-19. The assay was immunoSEQ multiplex PCR, and TCRdb's table has in-frame clones only and misses some. This table has roughly 430,000 clones, roughly 87% appearing once. Source material: PBMCs or T cells enriched from blood (not recorded which). Every receptor here comes from a woman aged 40 to 50 with acute COVID-19.

The table lists this clone with a few counts. The chain carries TRBV19 and TRBJ2-6, with no clear D. The CDR3 loop spans 15 amino acids. Germline V gives CDR1 LNHDA, CDR2 SQIVND (reference sequence). Trimming removed 7 bases from V and 0 bases from J, with 10 bases in between. This CDR3 reads CASNQLSSGANVLTF. The CDR3 DNA reads TGTGCCAGTAACCAGTTAAGCTCTGGGGCCAACGTCCTGACTTTC. Drawing the rest from reference TRBV19 and TRBJ2-6, the complete variable domain is DGGITQSPKYLFRKEGQNVTLSCEQNLNHDAMYWYRQDPGQGLRLIYYSQIVNDFQKGDIAEGYSVSREKKESFPLTVTSAQKNPTAFYLCASNQLSSGANVLTFGAGSRLTVL.

V and J are TRBV7-9 and TRBJ1-1; 8 positions match TRBD1. The CDR3 contains 14 residues. V trimming: 3 bases; J trimming: 4 bases; junction bases outside the gene matches: 4. Germline CDR1 is SEHNR and CDR2 is FQNEAQ (reference sequence). The CDR3, as DNA: TGTGCCAGCAGCTTTTCAGGGGGCGGCACTGAAGCTTTCTTT. Translated, it gives CASSFSGGGTEAFF.

This chain uses TRBV5-5 with TRBJ1-4; a possible D gene is TRBD1 (5 bases). Germline values: CDR1 SGHKS, CDR2 YYEKEE (reference sequence). The V end lost 0 bases, the J end lost 7 bases, and 13 bases lay between the germline ends. The CDR3 sequence is 15 residues long. Here the CDR3 DNA reads TGTGCCAGCAGCTTGGAGTCAGGGCGTGGTGAAAAACTGTTTTTT. Its translation is CASSLESGRGEKLFF.

The J gene is TRBJ2-7, the V gene TRBV19; weak D call: TRBD1 (6 bases). The CDR3 sequence is 14 residues long. Trimming removed 5 bases from V and 4 bases from J, with 15 bases in between. Germline loops: CDR1 LNHDA, CDR2 SQIVND (reference sequence). CDR3 coding DNA: TGTGCCAGTAGTCCACCGGACAGACCATACGAGCAGTACTTC. It translates to CASSPPDRPYEQYF.

This chain connects TRBV18 to TRBJ1-1, with 9 bases identical to TRBD1. Germline lookup yields CDR1 KGHSH and CDR2 LQKENI. V gave up 2 bases and J gave up 5 bases; unmatched junction bases: 9. This CDR3 contains 16 residues. CDR3 region: CASSPTGGVSQTEAFF. Here the CDR3 DNA reads TGTGCCAGCTCACCAACAGGGGGCGTAAGTCAGACTGAAGCTTTCTTT.

The chain has TRBV7-9 and TRBJ1-1, with 8 nucleotides matching TRBD1. Germline CDR1 and CDR2: SEHNR and FQNEAQ (reference sequence). Unmatched junction bases numbered 14, after V lost 2 bases and J lost 3 bases. The CDR3 is made up of 18 amino acids. The CDR3 nucleotides read TGTGCCAGCAGCTTAAGGGGACGGCGACAGGGGCTTGACACTGAAGCTTTCTTT. Protein sequence: CASSLRGRRQGLDTEAFF. Full variable domain (outside the CDR3, taken from reference TRBV7-9 and TRBJ1-1): DTGVSQNPRHKITKRGQNVTFRCDPISEHNRLYWYRQTLGQGPEFLTYFQNEAQLEKSRLLSDRFSAERPKGSFSTLEIQRTEQGDSAMYLCASSLRGRRQGLDTEAFFGQGTRLTVV.

The V gene is TRBV3-1 (or the pseudogene TRBV3-2), the J gene TRBJ2-2; TRBD1 aligns across 8 bases. CDR1 LGHDT and CDR2 YNNKEL come from the germline V gene (reference sequence). The CDR3 has 17 residues. V was pared by 3 bases and J by 3 bases, with 9 bases of the junction left unmatched. The DNA for the CDR3 is TGTGCCAGCAGCCAGATACCGGTGACAGGGGACACCGGGGAGCTGTTTTTT. This gives the protein CASSQIPVTGDTGELFF.

J is TRBJ2-2 and V is TRBV7-2; 7 bases line up with TRBD1. CDR1 is SGHTA, CDR2 FQGNSA, per germline. The J segment lost 6 bases and the V segment lost 5 bases, leaving 9 bases of the junction unmatched. The CDR3 is 15 residues long. Here the CDR3 DNA reads TGTGCCAGCAGCCTAAGACAGGGCTTGGCCGGGGAGCTGTTTTTT. It encodes CASSLRQGLAGELFF.

This rearrangement joins TRBV4-2 to TRBJ1-5; D unclear. The V gene lost 0 bases and the J gene lost 5 bases, with 8 bases spanning the gap. The CDR3 sequence is 14 residues long. Germline loops: CDR1 LGHNA, CDR2 YNFKEQ. This chain's CDR3 is CASSQDSGYQPQHF. The DNA for the CDR3 is TGTGCCAGCAGCCAAGATTCGGGGTATCAGCCCCAGCATTTT.

The chain links TRBV6-5 to TRBJ1-2; 11 bases match TRBD1. Germline trimming cut 4 bases from V and 2 bases from J; bases unmatched to any gene: 0. Germline V CDR1 and CDR2: MNHEY, SVGAGI. CDR3 size: 14 residues. The CDR3 sequence is CASSWTGGNYGYTF. CDR3 in DNA: TGTGCCAGCAGTTGGACAGGGGGCAACTATGGCTACACCTTC.

The chain joins TRBV2 to TRBJ2-5, with D possibly being TRBD2 (6 bases). Germline-derived CDR1 and CDR2 are SNHLY and FYNNEI. Trimming took 3 bases from V and 5 from J, leaving 16 bases between them. The CDR3 consists of 15 residues. In nucleotides, the CDR3 is TGTGCCAGCAGTGAGTCGCGGGGAGGCGGGGAGACCCAGTACTTC. It specifies CASSESRGGGETQYF.

The chain employs TRBV7-6 and TRBJ1-5; the match to TRBD1 covers 7 bases. The germline gives CDR1 SGHVS, CDR2 FNYEAQ. CDR3 length equals 16 residues. With 1 base clipped from V and 1 base from J, the junction kept 4 bases outside the gene matches. The CDR3 DNA reads as TGTGCCAGCAGCTTAGAGGGGGCTCTAAGCAATCAGCCCCAGCATTTT. Amino acids: CASSLEGALSNQPQHF.

The chain joins TRBV5-1 to TRBJ2-2; 8 bases are a match to TRBD1. The trim removed 1 base at V and 7 bases at J, leaving 12 bases unmatched. The CDR3 extends over 17 amino acids. Germline values: CDR1 SGHRS, CDR2 YFSETQ. CDR3 amino acids: CASSLLQGAAQNGELFF. The CDR3 DNA reads as TGCGCCAGCAGCTTGCTCCAGGGGGCGGCACAGAACGGGGAGCTGTTTTTT. Drawing the rest from reference TRBV5-1 and TRBJ2-2, the complete variable domain is KAGVTQTPRYLIKTRGQQVTLSCSPISGHRSVSWYQQTPGQGLQFLFEYFSETQRNKGNFPGRFSGRQFSNSRSEMNVSTLELGDSALYLCASSLLQGAAQNGELFFGEGSRLTVL.

This clone was counted many times. V gene TRBV7-9 combines with J gene TRBJ2-2; D possibly corresponds to TRBD1 (5 bases). With 0 bases removed from V and 4 bases from J, the gap between germline ends came to 9 bases. Germline CDR1 and CDR2: SEHNR and FQNEAQ (reference sequence). The CDR3 has 15 amino acids. The CDR3 DNA follows: TGTGCCAGCAGCTTAGCTGTAGGGGTCACCGGGGAGCTGTTTTTT. It is translated as CASSLAVGVTGELFF. Using reference TRBV7-9 and TRBJ2-2 for the parts outside the CDR3, the full variable domain is DTGVSQNPRHKITKRGQNVTFRCDPISEHNRLYWYRQTLGQGPEFLTYFQNEAQLEKSRLLSDRFSAERPKGSFSTLEIQRTEQGDSAMYLCASSLAVGVTGELFFGEGSRLTVL.

The rearrangement uses TRBV19 and TRBJ2-2, with TRBD1 matching over 8 bases. Germline V CDR1 and CDR2: LNHDA, SQIVND (reference sequence). The V gene end was trimmed by 5 bases and the J gene end by 7 bases; junction bases not matched to a gene: 6. The CDR3 sequence is 14 residues long. The CDR3 nucleotides are TGTGCCAGTAGTCCAGGGGGCGCAGACGGGGAGCTGTTTTTT. Protein product: CASSPGGADGELFF.

This clone has just a few counts. The CDR3 bases are TGTGCCAGCAGTTATTTGCGGGGACCGGGTTACAATGAGCAGTTCTTC. Translated, it gives CASSYLRGPGYNEQFF. The chain recombines TRBV6-5 with TRBJ2-1, with TRBD2 as a possible D gene (6 bases). CDR3 length: 16 amino acids. Trimming removed 3 bases at V and 4 bases at J, with 16 bases between. In germline, CDR1 is MNHEY, CDR2 SVGAGI.

CDR3 sequence (DNA): TGTGCCAGCAGCCGAGAAATTACCGGGACAGGGAAGAAGACCCAGTACTTC. Translated, it gives CASSREITGTGKKTQYF. The V gene is TRBV14, the J gene TRBJ2-5, with TRBD1 matching over 9 bases. CDR1 is SGHDN and CDR2 is FVKESK in the germline V gene. J gave up 6 bases and V 4 bases, and 15 bases lay outside the gene matches. The CDR3 is 17 amino acids.

This chain joins TRBV5-1 and TRBJ1-2; 8 bases match TRBD1. Germline-derived CDR1 and CDR2 are SGHRS and YFSETQ. With 4 bases clipped from V and 8 bases from J, the junction kept 4 bases outside the gene matches. The CDR3 spans 12 residues. The CDR3 DNA follows: TGCGCCAGCAGCATGGCAGGGGGCGGCTACACCTTC. As protein: CASSMAGGGYTF.

The V and J genes are TRBV6-5 and TRBJ1-2, with 9 bases fitting TRBD1. Trimming removed 6 bases from V and 7 bases from J; junction bases left unmatched: 6. Germline CDR1 reads MNHEY; CDR2 reads SVGAGI. The CDR3 contains 13 residues. DNA for the CDR3: TGTGCCAGCAGACCGGGACAGGGTGTTGGCTACACCTTC. Translation gives CASRPGQGVGYTF.

The chain carries TRBV5-6 and TRBJ1-6; D is unresolved. This CDR3 spans 17 amino acids. Trimming removed 5 bases at V and 0 bases at J, with 15 bases between. Germline V gives CDR1 SGHDT, CDR2 YYEEEE. This CDR3 is CASSPWAGSSYNSPLHF. The CDR3 region has the DNA TGTGCCAGCAGTCCATGGGCGGGCTCCTCCTATAATTCACCCCTCCACTTT.